This note documents a single TCR beta chain sequence. The sample holds a few counts of this clonotype. The specificity of this receptor is unknown. There are no base qualities to consult, and no much larger clone falls within one base. The sample is drawn from a study of regulatory T cells in long-lasting Graves disease (dated by TCRdb to about 2021). With regard to the full study: Persistent Graves' disease meant more than 5 years of antithyroid drug treatment with TSH receptor autoantibodies that stayed positive. Persistent Graves' disease patients were compared with newly diagnosed Graves' disease patients by peripheral blood TCR sequencing and RNA sequencing. The study was registered as a clinical trial and conducted in China. A total of roughly 35 samples underwent TCR sequencing: some 13 from persistent and approximately 20 from newly diagnosed Graves' disease patients. Persistent Graves' disease patients in the clinical cohort had taken antithyroid drugs for approximately 9.5 years on average. Points the paper makes about the study in general: Compared with newly diagnosed patients, patients with persistent Graves' disease had lower TCR Shannon entropy and fewer highly expanded clones, which suggests clonal expansion. Because the primary lesion, thyroid tissue, could not be accessed, the study looked at peripheral blood alone. The authors noted that the small sample size was a limitation that may lower accuracy. Only the TCR beta chain was sequenced and analyzed. TRBV28, TRBJ1-2 and TRBJ2-5 were preferentially used in persistent disease, while TRBV20-1 and TRBJ2-1 were favored in newly diagnosed disease. More public clonotypes were shared among persistent patients (2,741) than among newly diagnosed patients (roughly 1,000).

What this sample's time point label stands for: persistent/refractory GD, antithyroid drugs over 5 years with positive TRAb. For both TCR sequencing and RNA sequencing, RNA was extracted from PBMCs in TRIzol. Graves' disease was diagnosed according to American Thyroid Association guidelines. Recruitment of patients was carried out at an endocrinology department in Xi'an, China. From each patient, 7.5 to 9.5 milliliters of peripheral blood was collected into an EDTA anticoagulant tube. Ficoll Paque Plus density gradient separation was used to isolate PBMCs, and no further T cell sorting was done. An Agilent 2100 Bioanalyzer and agarose gel were used to check RNA quality, and a NanoDrop 2000 was used to measure RNA concentration. Library construction relied on multiplex PCR. Sequencing took place on an Illumina HiSeq 4000. iRepertoire HTBI primers and Arm-PCR amplification of CDR3 regions were used to construct TCR beta libraries. Before sequencing, the PCR products went through gel purification. As for the original processing: Across samples, roughly 60 TRBV and 13 to 15 TRBJ segments were identified and used for gene usage analysis of CDR3 amino acid clonotypes. COPE and FqMerger were used to merge filtered high-quality paired reads into contigs. BLAST was used to align contigs to IMGT TRBV, TRBD and TRBJ reference genes, with CDR3 defined following IMGT. Any clonotype with a frequency above 0.1% was classified as a highly expanded clone. Shannon entropy was used to measure repertoire diversity, and the Gini coefficient was used to measure V-J evenness. A clonotype found in more than one individual was treated as public. In-frame beta chains were kept once TCRdb had trimmed the public reads at Q25 with fastp and called clones with MiXCR. CDR3 protein duplicates are merged, each entry listing the most common genes and DNA. Here the V and J calls rest on TCRdb's processing, not on the authors' analysis. The sample table records around 400,000 distinct CDR3 sequences; roughly 23% of these occur just once. The ten largest make up roughly an eighth of the sample.

CDR1 and CDR2 were assigned from the germline V gene as MGHDK and SYGVNS. The junction shows trimming of 5 bases on V and 3 bases on J, plus 14 bases between the germline ends. The CDR3, cysteine through phenylalanine, is 15 amino acids long. The entry retains the CDR3 DNA only, 45 bases that are in frame from base 1. The sample here was peripheral blood mononuclear cells (PBMCs), taken when the disease was refractory, from a patient treated with antithyroid drugs. The chain is encoded by TRBV25-1 joined to TRBJ1-5; matching of 5 bases hints at TRBD1 as the D gene. This receptor was taken from a female donor with Graves disease. The nucleotide sequence is given as TGTGCCAGCAGTACAGGCGGAAGCCTCAATCAGCCCCAGCATTTT. The encoded protein is CASSTGGSLNQPQHF.